The T cell receptor (beta chain) under discussion was sequenced for a study of blood T cell repertoires in COVID-19. Profiled with immunoSEQ multiplex PCR; TCRdb holds only in-frame clones, not every one. The sample includes 60,000 to 70,000 clones, approximately 79% seen only once; the top ten take 5.5% to 7%. The CDR3 has 15 residues. Trimming stripped 1 base from V and 7 bases from J, with 13 bases between. CDR1 is SGHVS, CDR2 FNYEAQ, per germline. This sequence originates from a woman in her 70s with acute or convalescent COVID-19. Sequenced sample: peripheral blood. V and J are TRBV7-6 and TRBJ2-2; D is possibly TRBD2 (5 bases). For the CDR3, the DNA is TGTGCCAGCAGCTTAGAGTTGGGGAGAAACGGGGAGCTGTTTTTT. Translated: CASSLELGRNGELFF. The whole variable domain, remainder taken from reference TRBV7-6 and TRBJ2-2, is GAGVSQSPRYKVTKRGQDVALRCDPISGHVSLYWYRQALGQGPEFLTYFNYEAQQDKSGLPNDRFSAERPEGSISTLTIQRTEQRDSAMYRCASSLELGRNGELFFGEGSRLTVL.